Listed below are T cell receptor beta chains from one sample, sequenced in a study of T cells in Graves' hyperthyroidism and ophthalmopathy. TCRdb recomputed calls from the multiplex PCR reads with MiXCR, one row per CDR3 protein. The sample holds about 290,000 distinct CDR3 sequences, 13% seen once. Sequencing input: blood. The source of these receptors is a woman aged 25 to 45 with Graves' hyperthyroidism that later progressed to Graves' ophthalmopathy. Each CDR3 is given with its conserved first and last residue. Clone size is shown for a subset of rows, as once, few, many or a class of expanded clone.

many	TRBV12-3/TRBV12-4	14	TRBJ2-2	CASSLYQAAGELFF
few	TRBV29-1	17	TRBJ2-1	CSVEAWGDTRSYNEQFF
-	TRBV20-1	15	TRBJ2-7	CSARGGLAGVYEQYF
many	TRBV30	12	TRBJ1-1	CAWSRDVSSAFF
many	TRBV20-1	15	TRBJ2-2	CSADSLGGITGELFF
many	TRBV7-2	15	TRBJ1-4	CASSLLGGSGEKLFF
few	TRBV27	17	TRBJ2-3	CASSPPSGLAGGDTQYF
many	TRBV12-3/TRBV12-4	14	TRBJ1-4	CASSATGLTEKLFF
many	TRBV5-1	14	TRBJ2-3	CASSFFLGVDTQYF
many	TRBV5-4	14	TRBJ2-5	CASSRTAGQETQYF
many	TRBV11-2	14	TRBJ2-7	CASSLGFGLYEQYF
many	TRBV3-1	15	TRBJ2-7	CASSTADRMPYEQYF
few	TRBV4-1	15	TRBJ1-5	CASSQGQGWDQPQHF
-	TRBV6-2/TRBV6-3	14	TRBJ2-2	CASTGTGSTGELFF
many	TRBV6-2/TRBV6-3	12	TRBJ2-1	CASSSEGNEQFF
-	TRBV9	16	TRBJ2-7	CASSVAGDTSSYEQYF
many	TRBV3-1	15	TRBJ2-2	CASSSRAVNTGELFF
many	TRBV18	14	TRBJ2-3	CASSPDSAMDTQYF
many	TRBV7-9	19	TRBJ2-1	CASSSGLAGPSSSYNEQFF
many	TRBV20-1	14	TRBJ1-1	CSARDFSGGTEAFF
once	TRBV6-1	17	TRBJ2-3	CASSPMGRWRGTDTQYF
many	TRBV28	13	TRBJ1-1	CASSRRTDFEAFF
many	TRBV28	18	TRBJ2-7	CASTPVGTSGRMSYEQYF
few	TRBV18	17	TRBJ2-6	CASSLGRVGSGANVLTF
many	TRBV28	14	TRBJ2-5	CASSSGLPGETQYF
many	TRBV28	15	TRBJ2-1	CASSSRLAGLDEQFF
many	TRBV7-7	17	TRBJ2-5	CASSLEPFSGTQETQYF
few	TRBV14	16	TRBJ2-2	CASSPFTSDYTGELFF
many	TRBV6-1	16	TRBJ1-1	CASSNLPGQGPTEAFF
few	TRBV7-2	14	TRBJ2-1	CASSLPVSYNEQFF
many	TRBV18	15	TRBJ2-1	CASSPGVYREFEQFF
many	TRBV27	14	TRBJ2-3	CASSLSGWADTQYF
-	TRBV20-1	13	TRBJ1-2	CSASPLDSFGYTF
many	TRBV29-1	11	TRBJ1-3	CSVEQGNTIYF
many	TRBV30	13	TRBJ2-2	CAWSHTWSGELFF
many	TRBV27	14	TRBJ2-4	CASSLVGGENIQYF
many	TRBV3-1	13	TRBJ1-5	CASSQGLNQPQHF
many	TRBV20-1	16	TRBJ2-7	CSAKVGAGGVSGEQYF
-	TRBV7-8	13	TRBJ1-1	CASSPGGSAEAFF
few	TRBV29-1	13	TRBJ1-1	CSATRALNTEAFF
many	TRBV5-8	15	TRBJ2-7	CASSLEREPPRGQYF
many	TRBV19	14	TRBJ1-1	CASSIVARNTEAFF
many	TRBV11-2	16	TRBJ1-5	CASSAGGLMSNQPQHF
few	TRBV29-1	11	TRBJ1-2	CSVFGTDGYTF
many	TRBV30	13	TRBJ2-7	CAWSRVGGYEQYF
many	TRBV6-2/TRBV6-3	19	TRBJ1-2	CASSYDVTGYGPYLYGYTF
-	TRBV19	14	TRBJ2-1	CASSPRERTNEQFF
once	TRBV7-2	15	TRBJ2-4	CASSLEVLAKNIQYF
many	TRBV5-1	13	TRBJ2-7	CASSPQSSSEQYF
many	TRBV18	11	TRBJ2-1	CASSQMNEQFF
many	TRBV7-7	15	TRBJ2-5	CASSSGTGGEETQYF
-	TRBV6-1	13	TRBJ1-1	CASSDMGHTEAFF
many	TRBV20-1	15	TRBJ2-7	CSARDKGQGDYEQYF
many	TRBV6-2/TRBV6-3	13	TRBJ1-5	CASSSDSLMAQHF
many	TRBV27	14	TRBJ2-7	CASSSGGSSYEQYF